This is a list of T cell receptor beta chains from one sample in a study of Ad26.COV2.S vaccination and SARS-CoV-2 variants. Assay: immunoSEQ multiplex PCR; the TCRdb copy retains only in-frame clones and omits some. The repertoire has 200,000 to 300,000 clones, roughly 90% of them found once; the top ten carry about 10%. Source: peripheral blood, taken in a trial of Ad26.COV2.S vaccine versus placebo. Every receptor here comes from a person aged 18-60 years who received the Ad26.COV2.S COVID-19 vaccine or a placebo. Each CDR3 is given with its conserved first and last residue. D genes are given only for firm matches. Clone size, where shown, is once, few, many, or a class for clones that have expanded.

v_call,d_call,clone_size,j_call,cdr3_aa,cdr3_nt
TRBV5-1,TRBD1,NA,TRBJ2-7,CASSVTGTGRSGSYEQYF,TGCGCCAGCAGCGTGACCGGGACAGGGCGCTCAGGGTCCTACGAGCAGTACTTC
TRBV5-4,NA,many,TRBJ2-1,CASSLAMADNEQFF,TGTGCCAGCAGCTTGGCCATGGCGGACAATGAGCAGTTCTTC
TRBV7-9,TRBD1,NA,TRBJ1-2,CASSSGQANYGYTF,TGTGCCAGCAGCTCAGGACAGGCGAACTATGGCTACACCTTC
TRBV27,NA,NA,TRBJ1-5,CASSWSGQPQHF,TGTGCCAGCAGTTGGTCCGGACAGCCCCAGCATTTT
TRBV14,TRBD1,NA,TRBJ2-7,CASSQQGGPSIIPYEQYF,TGTGCCAGCAGCCAACAAGGGGGCCCCAGCATTATTCCCTACGAGCAGTACTTC
TRBV15,NA,NA,TRBJ1-1,CATSRDRGGTYTEAFF,TGTGCCACCAGCAGAGATCGCGGCGGTACATACACTGAAGCTTTCTTT
TRBV9,NA,NA,TRBJ2-2,CASSTEGGPTLGNTGELFF,TGTGCCAGCAGCACCGAGGGGGGACCGACCTTAGGGAACACCGGGGAGCTGTTTTTT
TRBV28,TRBD1,once,TRBJ1-3,CASSPGQGPGNTIYF,TGTGCCAGCAGTCCGGGACAGGGTCCTGGAAACACCATATATTTT
TRBV7-9,NA,NA,TRBJ1-1,CASSLVADTEAFF,TGTGCCAGCAGCTTAGTGGCAGACACTGAAGCTTTCTTT
TRBV19,TRBD1,NA,TRBJ2-7,CASSIFGTGGHYEQYF,TGTGCCAGTAGTATCTTCGGGACAGGGGGCCACTACGAGCAGTACTTC
TRBV5-1,TRBD1,NA,TRBJ1-3,CASSSRLQGVAGNTIYF,TGCGCCAGCAGCTCGCGCTTACAGGGGGTGGCTGGAAACACCATATATTTT
TRBV6-6,TRBD2,NA,TRBJ2-7,CASSTGGLAGGLGRYF,TGTGCCAGCAGTACAGGCGGGCTAGCGGGAGGGCTCGGGAGGTACTTC
TRBV11-1,NA,NA,TRBJ1-1,CASSFGTRAGVEAFF,TGTGCCAGCAGCTTCGGAACGCGCGCGGGGGTTGAAGCTTTCTTT
TRBV24-1,TRBD2,NA,TRBJ2-5,CATSGAGREGGETQYF,TGTGCCACCAGTGGAGCTGGGCGGGAGGGCGGAGAGACCCAGTACTTC
TRBV29-1,TRBD1,NA,TRBJ2-5,CSVDEGARETQYF,TGCAGCGTTGACGAGGGGGCGCGGGAGACCCAGTACTTC
TRBV11-2,NA,NA,TRBJ2-1,CASSLAPSSRRHNEQFF,TGTGCCAGCAGCTTAGCCCCTTCCTCTAGGAGGCACAATGAGCAGTTCTTC
TRBV6-2/TRBV6-3,NA,NA,TRBJ1-1,CASSRPSTTEAFF,TGTGCCAGCAGTCGGCCCTCCACCACTGAAGCTTTCTTT
TRBV6-5,TRBD2,NA,TRBJ2-2,CASSYRTSGNTGELFF,TGTGCCAGCAGTTACCGGACTAGCGGTAACACCGGGGAGCTGTTTTTT
TRBV4-3,TRBD1,once,TRBJ1-5,CASSQNSGTGVPPQHF,TGCGCCAGCAGCCAAAACTCCGGGACAGGGGTTCCGCCCCAGCATTTT
TRBV5-1,NA,NA,TRBJ2-2,CASSLVPAPWSAGELFF,TGCGCCAGCAGCTTGGTTCCTGCCCCCTGGAGCGCCGGGGAGCTGTTTTTT
TRBV20-1,NA,NA,TRBJ2-5,CSAPLGETQYF,TGCAGTGCTCCATTGGGGGAGACCCAGTACTTC
TRBV12-3/TRBV12-4,NA,NA,TRBJ1-2,CASSLLAGGGYTF,TGTGCCAGCAGTTTACTAGCTGGGGGGGGCTACACCTTC
TRBV10-3,NA,NA,TRBJ2-3,CAIRLQGSSTDTQYF,TGTGCCATCAGGTTACAGGGCTCTAGCACAGATACGCAGTATTTT
TRBV5-4,TRBD2,NA,TRBJ2-1,CASSPPGLAGENEQFF,TGTGCCAGCAGCCCCCCGGGACTAGCGGGAGAGAATGAGCAGTTCTTC
TRBV6-5,TRBD1,NA,TRBJ1-2,CASSSTPTGHYGYTF,TGTGCCAGCAGTTCCACCCCGACAGGGCACTATGGCTACACCTTC
TRBV6-2/TRBV6-3,TRBD1,NA,TRBJ2-7,CASSRYRGSYEQYF,TGTGCCAGCAGTAGATACAGGGGGTCCTACGAGCAGTACTTC
TRBV5-6,NA,NA,TRBJ2-7,CASSPAEVSPYEQYF,TGTGCCAGCAGCCCCGCGGAGGTGTCCCCCTACGAGCAGTACTTC
TRBV10-3,TRBD2,NA,TRBJ2-7,CAISETSGGTYEQYF,TGTGCCATCAGTGAAACTAGCGGGGGTACCTACGAGCAGTACTTC
TRBV18,NA,NA,TRBJ1-5,CASSPPNGGDGPQHF,TGTGCCAGCTCACCACCGAACGGGGGCGATGGGCCCCAGCATTTT
TRBV28,NA,NA,TRBJ1-2,CASSSPGGANYGYTF,TGTGCCAGCAGTTCCCCGGGAGGGGCTAACTATGGCTACACCTTC
TRBV7-9,NA,NA,TRBJ2-7,CASSLVPGAYEQYF,TGTGCCAGCAGCTTGGTCCCGGGGGCCTACGAGCAGTACTTC
TRBV29-1,TRBD1,NA,TRBJ2-5,CSGSTGGRETQYF,TGCAGCGGTTCGACAGGGGGACGGGAGACCCAGTACTTC
TRBV11-2,NA,NA,TRBJ2-7,CASSSPGEDHYEQYF,TGTGCCAGCAGCTCCCCCGGGGAGGACCACTACGAGCAGTACTTC
TRBV19,TRBD1,few,TRBJ1-4,CASSTRQGEITNEKLFF,TGTGCCAGTAGTACCAGACAGGGGGAGATTACTAATGAAAAACTGTTTTTT
TRBV24-1,TRBD1,NA,TRBJ2-2,CATSDFPTDRDTGELFF,TGTGCCACCAGTGATTTTCCTACGGACAGGGACACCGGGGAGCTGTTTTTT
TRBV5-3,NA,NA,TRBJ2-1,CARSLAHTCSYNEQFF,TGTGCCAGAAGCTTGGCTCACACATGCTCCTACAATGAGCAGTTCTTC
TRBV15,TRBD2,once,TRBJ2-5,CATSRPGLAGEETQYF,TGTGCCACCAGCCGACCGGGCCTAGCGGGGGAGGAGACCCAGTACTTC
TRBV10-2,NA,NA,TRBJ2-7,CASSIQAYEQYF,TGCGCCAGCAGTATTCAGGCCTACGAGCAGTACTTC
TRBV28,TRBD2,NA,TRBJ2-7,CASSLSLLAGGEQYF,TGTGCCAGCAGTTTATCCCTACTAGCGGGAGGGGAGCAGTACTTC
TRBV27,TRBD1,NA,TRBJ2-7,CASSLARQGPYEQYF,TGTGCCAGCAGTTTAGCCCGACAGGGACCCTACGAGCAGTACTTC
TRBV5-4,TRBD2,NA,TRBJ2-3,CASSLGLAGVSTDTQYF,TGTGCCAGCAGCTTAGGACTAGCGGGGGTGAGCACAGATACGCAGTATTTT
TRBV9,TRBD2,NA,TRBJ2-1,CASSTGGGALGNEQFF,TGTGCCAGCAGTACCGGCGGGGGGGCGCTTGGGAATGAGCAGTTCTTC
TRBV4-1,NA,NA,TRBJ2-1,CASSQLGTTYNEQFF,TGCGCCAGCAGCCAGCTTGGGACCACATACAATGAGCAGTTCTTC